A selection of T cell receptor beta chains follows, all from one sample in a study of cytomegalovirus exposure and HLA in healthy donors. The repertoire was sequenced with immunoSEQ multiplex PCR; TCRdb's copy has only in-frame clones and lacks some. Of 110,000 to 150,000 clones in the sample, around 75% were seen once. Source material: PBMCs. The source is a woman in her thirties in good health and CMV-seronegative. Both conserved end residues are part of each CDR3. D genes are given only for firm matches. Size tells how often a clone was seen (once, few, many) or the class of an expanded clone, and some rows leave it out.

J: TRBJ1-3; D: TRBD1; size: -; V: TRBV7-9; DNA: TGTGCCAGCAGCTTAGCGCCGGGACAGGGTTCTGGAAACACCATATATTTT; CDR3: CASSLAPGQGSGNTIYF
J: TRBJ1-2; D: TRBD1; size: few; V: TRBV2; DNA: TGTGCCAGCAGTTCGGACAGGGAGGGGTCTGGCTACACCTTC; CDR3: CASSSDREGSGYTF
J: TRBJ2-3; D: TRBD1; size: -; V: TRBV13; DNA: TGTGCCAGCAGCCTAAAGACAGGGGTTTTTACAAATACGCAGTATTTT; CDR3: CASSLKTGVFTNTQYF
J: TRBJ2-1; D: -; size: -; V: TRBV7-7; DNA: TGTGCTAGCAGCTTTCAGAAGGGGCAGGGTGAGCAGTTCTTC; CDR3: CASSFQKGQGEQFF
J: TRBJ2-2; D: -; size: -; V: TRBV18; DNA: TGTGCCAGCTCACCGCTAAACGGCCGGGGGATTAACACCGGGGAGCTGTTTTTT; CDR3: CASSPLNGRGINTGELFF
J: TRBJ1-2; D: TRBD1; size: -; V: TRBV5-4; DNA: TGTGCCAGCAGTTCCCGACAGGGAGTGCACTATGGCTACACCTTC; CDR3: CASSSRQGVHYGYTF
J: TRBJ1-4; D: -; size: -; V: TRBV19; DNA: TGTGCCAGTAGCCCCTCGGACATTACTAATGAAAAACTGTTTTTT; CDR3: CASSPSDITNEKLFF
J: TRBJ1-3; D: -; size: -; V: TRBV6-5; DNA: TGTGCCAGCAGCGCTGGGACACCCCGGACCACCATATATTTT; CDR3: CASSAGTPRTTIYF
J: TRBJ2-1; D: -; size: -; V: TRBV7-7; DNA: TGTGCTAGCAGCTTACAGTCCGGGGGCAATGAGCAGTTCTTC; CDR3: CASSLQSGGNEQFF
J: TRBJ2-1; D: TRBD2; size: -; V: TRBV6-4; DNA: TGTGCCAGCAGTGACTCGACTAGCGGGGGGAGCAATGAGCAGTTCTTC; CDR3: CASSDSTSGGSNEQFF
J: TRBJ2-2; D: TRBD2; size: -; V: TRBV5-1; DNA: TGCGCCAGCAGCTTAACTAGCGACACCGGGGAGCTGTTTTTT; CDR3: CASSLTSDTGELFF
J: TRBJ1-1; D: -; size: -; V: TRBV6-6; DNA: TGTGCCAGCAGCTATAGCGTGTCGGACACTGAAGCTTTCTTT; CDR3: CASSYSVSDTEAFF
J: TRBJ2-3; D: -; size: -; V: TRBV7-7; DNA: TGTGCTAGCAGCTTATTCCCGGGGGTATCCACAGATACGCAGTATTTT; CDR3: CASSLFPGVSTDTQYF
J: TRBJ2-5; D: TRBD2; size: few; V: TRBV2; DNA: TGTGCCAGCAGTGGGGCGGGAGGGCCAAGTGAGACCCAGTACTTC; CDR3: CASSGAGGPSETQYF
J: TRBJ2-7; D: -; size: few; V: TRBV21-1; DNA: TGTGCCAGCAGCAAGACGGGAAACGCCTACGAGCAGTACTTC; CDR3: CASSKTGNAYEQYF
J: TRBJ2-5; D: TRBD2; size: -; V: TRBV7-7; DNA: TGTGCTAGCAGCTCGGCGGGAGGGCCGAAGACCCAGTACTTC; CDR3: CASSSAGGPKTQYF
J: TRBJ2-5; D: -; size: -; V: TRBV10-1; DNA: TGCGCCAGCAGTCCTAATACCGGGACTGGGCAAGAGACCCAGTACTTC; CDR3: CASSPNTGTGQETQYF
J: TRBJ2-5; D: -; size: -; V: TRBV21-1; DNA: TGTGCCAGCCCCCTAACAGGACGGAGTCAAGAGACCCAGTACTTC; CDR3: CASPLTGRSQETQYF
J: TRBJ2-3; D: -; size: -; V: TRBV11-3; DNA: TGTGCCAGCAGCTCCAATTTGCGGGGAGGCACAGATACGCAGTATTTT; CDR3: CASSSNLRGGTDTQYF
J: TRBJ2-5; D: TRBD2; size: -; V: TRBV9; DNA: TGTGCCAGCAGCGTAGGGGTCGCGGGGGGCATCCAAGAGACCCAGTACTTC; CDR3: CASSVGVAGGIQETQYF
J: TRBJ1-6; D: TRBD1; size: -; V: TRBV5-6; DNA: TGTGCCAGCAGTTTATTCCGGGACAGGGGATCACCCCTCCACTTT; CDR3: CASSLFRDRGSPLHF
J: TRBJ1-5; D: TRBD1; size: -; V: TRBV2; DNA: TGTGCCAGCAGGAGGACAGGGGGGAATCAGCCCCAGCATTTT; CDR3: CASRRTGGNQPQHF
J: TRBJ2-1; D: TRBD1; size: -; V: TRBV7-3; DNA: TGTGCCAGCAGCGTAAGTCGGACAGGGTTTCGTGAGCAGTTCTTC; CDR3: CASSVSRTGFREQFF
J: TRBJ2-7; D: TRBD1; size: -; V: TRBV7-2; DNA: TGTGCCAGCAGCTTTAGCGCACCCGGGACAGAGACCTACGAGCAGTACTTC; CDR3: CASSFSAPGTETYEQYF
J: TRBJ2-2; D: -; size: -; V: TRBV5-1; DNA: TGCGCCAGCAGCTTGGATCAGGGGCTTCGGGAGCTGTTTTTT; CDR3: CASSLDQGLRELFF
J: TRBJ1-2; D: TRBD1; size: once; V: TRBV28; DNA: TGTGCCAGCAGTTTACTGGGACTGAGGGGACAGGGGTTAGGGGGAAACTATGGCTACACCTTC; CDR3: CASSLLGLRGQGLGGNYGYTF
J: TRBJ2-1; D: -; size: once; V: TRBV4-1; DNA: TGCGCCAGCAGCCAAGATCACCCTGCAGCGCTTTCCTACAATGAGCAGTTCTTC; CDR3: CASSQDHPAALSYNEQFF
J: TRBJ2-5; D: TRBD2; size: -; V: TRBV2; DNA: TGTGCCAGCAACCGGGAGGAAGAGACCCAGTACTTC; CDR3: CASNREEETQYF
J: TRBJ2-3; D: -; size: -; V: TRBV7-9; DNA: TGTGCCAGCAGCTTTCAGGGGAGCACAGATACGCAGTATTTT; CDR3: CASSFQGSTDTQYF
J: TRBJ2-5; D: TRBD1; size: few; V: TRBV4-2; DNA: TGTGCCAGCAGCGCACAACGGACAGGTTTGAAGACCCAGTACTTC; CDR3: CASSAQRTGLKTQYF
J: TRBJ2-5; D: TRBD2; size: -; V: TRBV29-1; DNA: TGCAGCGTTGTAGCGGGAGGGGAGACCCAGTACTTC; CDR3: CSVVAGGETQYF
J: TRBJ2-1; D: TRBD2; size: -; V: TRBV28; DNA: TGTGCCAGCAGCGAATCCGGGACTAGCGGCTCCTACAATGAGCAGTTCTTC; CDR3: CASSESGTSGSYNEQFF
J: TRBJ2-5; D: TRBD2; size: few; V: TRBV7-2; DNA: TGTGCCAGCAGTATTAGCGGGGGGGGGTTTGAGACCCAGTACTTC; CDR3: CASSISGGGFETQYF
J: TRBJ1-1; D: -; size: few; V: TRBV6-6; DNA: TGTGCCAGCATTCCGGAGGGCTTGAACACTGAAGCTTTCTTT; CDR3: CASIPEGLNTEAFF
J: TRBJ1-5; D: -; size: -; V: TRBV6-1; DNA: TGTGCCAGCAGTGATCCAAATCAGCCCCAGCATTTT; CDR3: CASSDPNQPQHF
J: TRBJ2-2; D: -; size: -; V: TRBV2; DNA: TGTGCCAGCTCAGCAGGACTAAACACCGGGGAGCTGTTTTTT; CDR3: CASSAGLNTGELFF
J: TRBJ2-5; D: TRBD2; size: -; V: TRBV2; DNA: TGTGCCAGCATAAAGGGAGGGGATCTAGAGACCCAGTACTTC; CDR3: CASIKGGDLETQYF
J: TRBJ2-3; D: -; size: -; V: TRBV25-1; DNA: TGTGCCAGCAGTGAAAAGGAGGCGGGATTCAAAGATACGCAGTATTTT; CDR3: CASSEKEAGFKDTQYF
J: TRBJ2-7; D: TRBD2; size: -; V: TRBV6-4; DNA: TGTGCCGGACCGACTAGCGGGACTTACGAGCAGTACTTC; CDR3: CAGPTSGTYEQYF
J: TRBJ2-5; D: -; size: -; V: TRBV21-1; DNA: TGTGCCAGCAGCCCCGGGGGGGTTCGGGTCGAGACCCAGTACTTC; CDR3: CASSPGGVRVETQYF
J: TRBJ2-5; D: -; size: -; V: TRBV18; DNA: TGTGCCAGCTCACCACGGCGGGTCCAAGAGACCCAGTACTTC; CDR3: CASSPRRVQETQYF
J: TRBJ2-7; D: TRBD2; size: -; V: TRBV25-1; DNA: TGTGCGACTAGCGGCTTCTACGAGCAGTACTTC; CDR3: CATSGFYEQYF
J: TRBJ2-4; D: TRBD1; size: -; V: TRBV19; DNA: TGTGCCAGTAGTGTTCCGGGACAGGGAACCATTCAGTACTTC; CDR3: CASSVPGQGTIQYF
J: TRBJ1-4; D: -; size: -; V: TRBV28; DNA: TGTGCCAGCAGCCTCCCGACGTCGCAGGGGGAAAAACTGTTTTTT; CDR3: CASSLPTSQGEKLFF
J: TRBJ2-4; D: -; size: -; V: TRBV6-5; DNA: TGTGCCAGCAGTTACAATCGATCTCCGGAAAACATTCAGTACTTC; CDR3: CASSYNRSPENIQYF
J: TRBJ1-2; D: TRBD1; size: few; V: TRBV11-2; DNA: TGTGCCAGCAGCTCGGACAGGGGGCGAGATGGCTACACCTTC; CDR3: CASSSDRGRDGYTF
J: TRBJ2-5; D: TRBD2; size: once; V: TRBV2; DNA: TGTGCCAGCGCCCCAGCGGGAGTCGAGACCCAGTACTTC; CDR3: CASAPAGVETQYF
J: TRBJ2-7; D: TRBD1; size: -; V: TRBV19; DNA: TGTGCCAGTAGTATAGCATGGACAGGGCCATCCGAGCAGTACTTC; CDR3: CASSIAWTGPSEQYF